This is a list of T cell receptor beta chains from one sample in a study of shared clonotypes between healthy human individuals. Sequenced by immunoSEQ multiplex PCR; TCRdb stores in-frame clones only, minus some. The sample gives some 530,000 clones, roughly 80% of which show up once; roughly 12% is in the top ten. The sequenced sample was PBMCs. Source of these receptors: a woman aged 40 to 50 in good health. Some clones in this sample may be carry-over from other donors' samples. CDR3s include the opening cysteine and the closing phenylalanine or tryptophan. The order of the fields is clone size, J gene, V gene, D gene, CDR3 DNA, CDR3 protein. The D gene is left open where the match is weak. The listing skips clone size in some rows; elsewhere it reads once, few, many or a size class.

>-|TRBJ2-1|TRBV6-1|-
TGTGCCAGCAGTCGACAGGTTAGGTACAATGAGCAGTTCTTC
CASSRQVRYNEQFF
>-|TRBJ1-2|TRBV7-3|-
TGTGCCAGCAGCTTAGGGACACCGCGCTCTAACTATGGCTACACCTTC
CASSLGTPRSNYGYTF
>-|TRBJ2-2|TRBV4-1|-
TGCGCCAGCAGCCAAGCCCGAATCCTTTTTACCGGGGAGCTGTTTTTT
CASSQARILFTGELFF
>-|TRBJ1-4|TRBV7-9|-
TGTGCCAGCAGCTTATTCAGTTCGAATGAAAAACTGTTTTTT
CASSLFSSNEKLFF
>-|TRBJ2-7|TRBV28|-
TGTGCCAGCACCAATCCCGGCTGGCCTTACGAGCAGTACTTC
CASTNPGWPYEQYF
>-|TRBJ2-7|TRBV10-3|-
TGTGCCATCAGCCAAAGCGGGTCGTCCTACGAGCAGTACTTC
CAISQSGSSYEQYF
>-|TRBJ1-1|TRBV27|-
TGTGCCAGCAGTCCCAACGTGATTGCCACTGAAGCTTTCTTT
CASSPNVIATEAFF
>-|TRBJ2-3|TRBV5-4|TRBD2
TGTGCCAGCAGCTTTGGACTAGCGGGCGACGTCACAGATACGCAGTATTTT
CASSFGLAGDVTDTQYF
>-|TRBJ2-1|TRBV5-4|TRBD2
TGTGCCAGCAGCCCCGGACTAGCGGACAATGAGCAGTTCTTC
CASSPGLADNEQFF
>-|TRBJ1-2|TRBV28|TRBD1
TGTGCCAGCAGTTTAGGGACAGGGGACACGGGCTATGGCTACACCTTC
CASSLGTGDTGYGYTF
>-|TRBJ2-3|TRBV14|-
TGTGCCAGCAGCCAAGATATAGTGAGAGTGGGTACGCAGTATTTT
CASSQDIVRVGTQYF
>-|TRBJ1-1|TRBV5-1|TRBD1
TGCGCCAGCAGCTTGATGGGGGGACAGGGTCGGACTGAAGCTTTCTTT
CASSLMGGQGRTEAFF
>-|TRBJ1-2|TRBV6-1|TRBD1
TGTGCCAGCAGTGAAAGTGGACAGGACGACTATGGCTACACCTTC
CASSESGQDDYGYTF
>-|TRBJ2-7|TRBV27|TRBD2
TGTGCCAGCCGATTACGGCTAGCGGGAGGGCCCTCGGAGCAGTACTTC
CASRLRLAGGPSEQYF
>once|TRBJ2-5|TRBV7-8|-
TGTGCCAGCAGCTTACGAACAGCCTGGGGGGAGACCCAGTACTTC
CASSLRTAWGETQYF
>-|TRBJ2-1|TRBV5-1|-
TGCGCCAGCAGCTTGGCCGTAGTAGCGGCAGACAATGAGCAGTTCTTC
CASSLAVVAADNEQFF
>-|TRBJ2-7|TRBV23-1|TRBD2
TGCGCCAGCAGTCAATCGTTGGGGACTAGCGAGACCCCGCTGTACGAGCAGTACTTC
CASSQSLGTSETPLYEQYF
>once|TRBJ2-3|TRBV19|-
TGTGCCAGTAGTTTATCAGGGACAGATACGCAGTATTTT
CASSLSGTDTQYF
>-|TRBJ2-2|TRBV6-5|-
TGTGCCAGCAAATGGGGAGTGGCAGCCGGGGAGCTGTTTTTT
CASKWGVAAGELFF
>-|TRBJ2-2|TRBV11-2|-
TGTGCCAGCAGCCCCGGGCCCTCCGCCGGGGAGCTGTTTTTT
CASSPGPSAGELFF
>-|TRBJ1-3|TRBV2|-
TGTGCCAGCAGTGGGGACCAAGCGGGAAACACCATATATTTT
CASSGDQAGNTIYF
>once|TRBJ2-7|TRBV18|-
TGTGCCAGCTCACCACCCCACTCCTACGAGCAGTACTTC
CASSPPHSYEQYF
>-|TRBJ2-1|TRBV7-2|-
TGTGCCAGCAGCTTGTGGGTTAAAAACAATGAGCAGTTCTTC
CASSLWVKNNEQFF
>-|TRBJ1-2|TRBV6-6|-
TGTGCCAGCAGCCACGGGACTCCAAAGCGGGATGGCTACACCTTC
CASSHGTPKRDGYTF
>-|TRBJ1-5|TRBV28|-
TGTGCCAGCACCACCGATCAGCCCCAGCATTTT
CASTTDQPQHF
>-|TRBJ1-1|TRBV5-8|TRBD1
TGTGCCAGCACGACAGGGTCTTTGAAAACTGAAGCTTTCTTT
CASTTGSLKTEAFF
>-|TRBJ2-5|TRBV15|TRBD1
TGTGCCACCAGCAGAGATGGGACAGACCAAGAGACCCAGTACTTC
CATSRDGTDQETQYF
>few|TRBJ1-1|TRBV19|TRBD1
TGTGCCAGTAGTATCAATACAGGGGGGACTGAAGCTTTCTTT
CASSINTGGTEAFF
>-|TRBJ2-7|TRBV6-5|-
TGTGCCAGCAGTTCCACGGACACTGGTTCCTACGAGCAGTACTTC
CASSSTDTGSYEQYF
>many|TRBJ1-2|TRBV7-2|-
TGTGCCAGCAGCTTAGCACACGGGTCCAATGGTGGCTACACCTTC
CASSLAHGSNGGYTF
>-|TRBJ1-2|TRBV18|TRBD1
TGTGCCAGCTCACCGGAAAGGACAGGCCTTGGCTATGGCTACACCTTC
CASSPERTGLGYGYTF
>-|TRBJ2-3|TRBV5-1|TRBD2
TGCGCCAGCAGCTCCACCGGGACTAGCGATACGCAGTATTTT
CASSSTGTSDTQYF
>-|TRBJ1-1|TRBV18|-
TGTGCCAGCTCACCCTCGACACCGAACACTGAAGCTTTCTTT
CASSPSTPNTEAFF
>many|TRBJ2-7|TRBV28|-
TGTGCCAGCAGTTTACTCCGGGAGTCCCTCGTTAACGAGCAGTACTTC
CASSLLRESLVNEQYF
>-|TRBJ2-5|TRBV28|TRBD2
TGTGCCAGCAGTTCCCTCGGACTAGCGGGAGTAGAGACCCAGTACTTC
CASSSLGLAGVETQYF
>medium-sized|TRBJ2-7|TRBV28|TRBD2
TGTGCCAGCAGTTTAAGCGGGACTTTCACATTTAACACCTACGAGCAGTACTTC
CASSLSGTFTFNTYEQYF
>few|TRBJ2-1|TRBV2|-
TGTGCCAGCCGGGTTAGGGGCTCCTACAATGAGCAGTTCTTC
CASRVRGSYNEQFF
>-|TRBJ1-4|TRBV7-9|TRBD1
TGTGCCAGCAGCTGGGACAGGGGGCTTGAAAAACTGTTTTTT
CASSWDRGLEKLFF
>-|TRBJ1-6|TRBV30|-
TGTGCCTGGAGTGTAACCCGGGATTCACCCCTCCACTTT
CAWSVTRDSPLHF
>-|TRBJ2-1|TRBV5-1|TRBD2
TGCGCCAGCAGCGTAAGACTAGCGAGCTCCTACAATGAGCAGTTCTTC
CASSVRLASSYNEQFF
>many|TRBJ2-3|TRBV7-2|-
TGTGCCAGCAGCTTAGCGAGAGGGGCAGATACGCAGTATTTT
CASSLARGADTQYF
>-|TRBJ2-1|TRBV19|-
TGTGCCAGTAGTCAAAGACAGATATACAATGAGCAGTTCTTC
CASSQRQIYNEQFF
>-|TRBJ1-1|TRBV5-4|-
TGCGCCAGCAGCTATATCGTGGTTGGCACTGAAGCTTTCTTT
CASSYIVVGTEAFF
>-|TRBJ1-2|TRBV6-1|TRBD1
TGTGCCAGCGGTACAGGGGACTATGGCTACACCTTT
CASGTGDYGYTF
>-|TRBJ1-6|TRBV30|TRBD1
TGTGCCTGGAGTTATGGACAGGAAAATTCACCCCTCCACTTT
CAWSYGQENSPLHF
>many|TRBJ2-3|TRBV28|-
TGTGCCAGCGCAGGGCCGTACCGATTAACAGATACGCAGTATTTT
CASAGPYRLTDTQYF
>once|TRBJ2-2|TRBV7-3|TRBD1
TGTGCCAGCAGCCCCAACAGGGGGAACACCGGGGAGCTGTTTTTT
CASSPNRGNTGELFF
>many|TRBJ1-1|TRBV19|-
TGTGCCACTACCCCCTTGGTGGGGGCGTTGGCTTTCTTT
CATTPLVGALAFF
>-|TRBJ2-7|TRBV5-1|TRBD1
TGCGCCAGCGGCGCCATAACAGGGGGTACCTACGAGCAGTACTTC
CASGAITGGTYEQYF
>-|TRBJ1-1|TRBV7-8|TRBD1
TGTGCCAGCAGCCACTCTGGGACAGGGAGCGACACTGAAGCTTTCTTT
CASSHSGTGSDTEAFF
>-|TRBJ2-7|TRBV5-3|TRBD2
TGTGCCAGAAGCCGGACTAGCGGGAGCTCCTACGAGCAGTACTTC
CARSRTSGSSYEQYF
>once|TRBJ2-7|TRBV9|TRBD1
TGTGCCAGCAGCGCGGGACAGGCCGATTACGAGCAGTACTTC
CASSAGQADYEQYF
>-|TRBJ2-7|TRBV11-2|-
TGTGCCAGCAGCTTAAGGGGCGGAACGGGCTACGAGCAGTACTTC
CASSLRGGTGYEQYF
>-|TRBJ2-7|TRBV29-1|TRBD2
TGCAGCGTTGGTGAGCGGGACTCCTACGAGCAGTACTTC
CSVGERDSYEQYF
>-|TRBJ2-7|TRBV7-8|TRBD2
TGTGCCAGCAGCGACGTTGGCGGGCGGGGGGCCTACGAGCAGTACTTC
CASSDVGGRGAYEQYF
>once|TRBJ2-7|TRBV5-4|-
TGTGCCAGCAGCTTTCCAGGGTCGGTCGAGCAGTACTTC
CASSFPGSVEQYF
>few|TRBJ2-5|TRBV28|-
TGTTGTGGGACTAGAGGACAGGGTGGGCCTCCCAGCTGCGGAGAGACCCAGTACTTC
CCGTRGQGGPPSCGETQYF